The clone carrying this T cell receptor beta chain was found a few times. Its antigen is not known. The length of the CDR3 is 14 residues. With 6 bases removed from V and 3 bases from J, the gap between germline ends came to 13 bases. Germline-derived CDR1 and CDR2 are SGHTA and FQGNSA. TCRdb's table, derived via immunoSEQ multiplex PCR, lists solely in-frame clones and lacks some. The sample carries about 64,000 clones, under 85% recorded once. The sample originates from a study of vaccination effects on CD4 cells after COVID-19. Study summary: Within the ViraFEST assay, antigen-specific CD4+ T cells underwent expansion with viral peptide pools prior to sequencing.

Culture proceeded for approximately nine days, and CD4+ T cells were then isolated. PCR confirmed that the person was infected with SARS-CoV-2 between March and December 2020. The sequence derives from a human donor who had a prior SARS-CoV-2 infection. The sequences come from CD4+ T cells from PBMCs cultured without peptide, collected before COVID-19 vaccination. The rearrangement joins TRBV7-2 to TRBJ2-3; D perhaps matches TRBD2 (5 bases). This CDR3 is CASSYGVGTDTQYF. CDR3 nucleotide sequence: TGTGCCAGCAGTTACGGGGTTGGTACAGATACGCAGTATTTT.